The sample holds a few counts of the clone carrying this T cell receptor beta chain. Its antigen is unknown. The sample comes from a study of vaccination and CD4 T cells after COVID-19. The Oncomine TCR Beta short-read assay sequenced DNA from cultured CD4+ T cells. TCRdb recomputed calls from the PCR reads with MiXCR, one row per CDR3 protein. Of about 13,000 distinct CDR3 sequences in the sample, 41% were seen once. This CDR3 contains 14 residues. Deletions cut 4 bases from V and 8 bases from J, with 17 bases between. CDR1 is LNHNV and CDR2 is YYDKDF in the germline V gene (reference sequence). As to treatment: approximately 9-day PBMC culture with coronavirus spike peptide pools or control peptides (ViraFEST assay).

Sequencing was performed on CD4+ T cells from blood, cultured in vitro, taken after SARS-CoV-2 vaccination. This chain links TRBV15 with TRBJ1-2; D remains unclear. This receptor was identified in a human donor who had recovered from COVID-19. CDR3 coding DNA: TGTGCCACCAGCACTCGGACGGTTGGGAGGGGCTACACCTTC. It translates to CATSTRTVGRGYTF.